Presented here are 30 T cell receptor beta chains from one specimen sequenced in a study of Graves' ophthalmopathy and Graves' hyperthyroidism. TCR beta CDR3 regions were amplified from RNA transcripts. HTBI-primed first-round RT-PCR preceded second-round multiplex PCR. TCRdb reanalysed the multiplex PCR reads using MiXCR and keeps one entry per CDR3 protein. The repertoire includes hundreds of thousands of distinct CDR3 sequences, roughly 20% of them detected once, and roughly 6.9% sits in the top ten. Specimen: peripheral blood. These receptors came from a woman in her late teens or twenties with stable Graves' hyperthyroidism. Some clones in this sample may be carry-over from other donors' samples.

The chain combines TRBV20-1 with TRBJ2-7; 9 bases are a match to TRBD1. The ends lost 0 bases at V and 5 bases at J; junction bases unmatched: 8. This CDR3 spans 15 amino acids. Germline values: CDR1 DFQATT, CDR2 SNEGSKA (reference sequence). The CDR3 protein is CSARDWTGVENEQYF. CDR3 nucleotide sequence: TGCAGTGCTAGAGACTGGACAGGGGTTGAGAACGAGCAGTACTTC.

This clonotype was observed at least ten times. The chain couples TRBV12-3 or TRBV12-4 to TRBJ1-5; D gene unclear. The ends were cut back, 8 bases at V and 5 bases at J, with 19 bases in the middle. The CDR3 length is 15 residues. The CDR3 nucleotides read TGTGCCAGCTCACTCGGTGGGTCCGGGCATCAGCCCCAGCATTTT. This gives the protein CASSLGGSGHQPQHF.

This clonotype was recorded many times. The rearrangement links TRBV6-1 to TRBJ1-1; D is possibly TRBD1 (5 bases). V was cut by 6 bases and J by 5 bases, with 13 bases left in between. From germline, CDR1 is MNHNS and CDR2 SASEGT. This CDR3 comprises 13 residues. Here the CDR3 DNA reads TGTGCCAGCAGGCGCCAAAGGGGAACTGAAGCTTTCTTT. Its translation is CASRRQRGTEAFF.

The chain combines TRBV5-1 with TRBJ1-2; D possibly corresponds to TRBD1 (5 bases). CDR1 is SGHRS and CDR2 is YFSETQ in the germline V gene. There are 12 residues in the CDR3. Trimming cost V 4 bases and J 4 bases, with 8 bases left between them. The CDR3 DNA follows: TGCGCCAGCAGCAAGGACACCTATGGCTACACCTTC. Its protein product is CASSKDTYGYTF.

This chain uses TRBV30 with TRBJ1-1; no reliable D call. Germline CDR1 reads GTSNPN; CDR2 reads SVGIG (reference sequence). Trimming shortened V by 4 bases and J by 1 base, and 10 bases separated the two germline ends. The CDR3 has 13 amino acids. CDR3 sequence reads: CAWTLKRNTEAFF. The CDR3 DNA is TGTGCCTGGACCCTAAAACGGAACACTGAAGCTTTCTTT. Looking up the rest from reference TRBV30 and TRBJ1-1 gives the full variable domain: SQTIHQWPATLVQPVGSPLSLECTVEGTSNPNLYWYRQAAGRGLQLLFYSVGIGQISSEVPQNLSASRPQDRQFILSSKKLLLSDSGFYLCAWTLKRNTEAFFGQGTRLTVV.

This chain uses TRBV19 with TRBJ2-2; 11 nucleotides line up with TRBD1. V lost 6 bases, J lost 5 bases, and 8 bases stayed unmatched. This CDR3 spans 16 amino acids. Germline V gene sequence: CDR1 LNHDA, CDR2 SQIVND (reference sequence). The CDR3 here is CASSKDRGLGTGELFF. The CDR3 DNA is TGTGCCAGTAGCAAGGACAGGGGGCTGGGGACCGGGGAGCTGTTTTTT.

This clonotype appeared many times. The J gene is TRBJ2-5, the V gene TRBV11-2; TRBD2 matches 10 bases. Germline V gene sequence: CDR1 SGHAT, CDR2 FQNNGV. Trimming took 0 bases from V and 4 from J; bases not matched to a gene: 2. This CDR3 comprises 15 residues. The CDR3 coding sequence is TGTGCCAGCAGCTTAGAAGCGGGGGGGAGAGAGACCCAGTACTTC. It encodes CASSLEAGGRETQYF.

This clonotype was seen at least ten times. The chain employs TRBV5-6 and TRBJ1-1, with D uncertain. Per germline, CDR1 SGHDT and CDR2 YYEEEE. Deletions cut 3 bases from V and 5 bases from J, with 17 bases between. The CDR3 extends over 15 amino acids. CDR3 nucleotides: TGTGCCAGCAGCTCCCCGACTCAGGAACTGACTGAAGCTTTCTTT. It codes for CASSSPTQELTEAFF.

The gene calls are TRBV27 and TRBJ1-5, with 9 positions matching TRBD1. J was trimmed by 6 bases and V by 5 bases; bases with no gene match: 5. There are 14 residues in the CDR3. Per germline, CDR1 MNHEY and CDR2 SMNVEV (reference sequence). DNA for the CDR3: TGTGCCAGCAGTACACAGGGGGCCCGTCAGCCCCAGCATTTT. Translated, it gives CASSTQGARQPQHF.

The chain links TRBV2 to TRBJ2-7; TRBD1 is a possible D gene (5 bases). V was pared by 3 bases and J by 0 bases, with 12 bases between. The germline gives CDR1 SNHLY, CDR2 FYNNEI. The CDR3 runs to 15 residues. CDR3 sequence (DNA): TGTGCCAGCAGTGAGGCAGGGATTGGCTCCTACGAGCAGTACTTC. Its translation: CASSEAGIGSYEQYF.

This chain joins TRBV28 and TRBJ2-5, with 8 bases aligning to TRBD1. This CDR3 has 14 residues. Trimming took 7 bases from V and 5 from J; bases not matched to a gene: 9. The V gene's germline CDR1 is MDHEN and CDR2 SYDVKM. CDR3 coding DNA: TGTGCCAGCACTACACAGGGGGACGCCGAGACCCAGTACTTC. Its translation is CASTTQGDAETQYF.

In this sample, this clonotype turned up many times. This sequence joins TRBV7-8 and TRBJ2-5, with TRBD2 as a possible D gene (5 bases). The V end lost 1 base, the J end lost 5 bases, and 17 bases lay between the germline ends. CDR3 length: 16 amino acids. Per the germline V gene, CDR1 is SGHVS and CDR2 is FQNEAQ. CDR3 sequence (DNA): TGTGCCAGCAGCTTAGGTTCCGGGGAAGCGAGGGAGACCCAGTACTTC. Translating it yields CASSLGSGEARETQYF.

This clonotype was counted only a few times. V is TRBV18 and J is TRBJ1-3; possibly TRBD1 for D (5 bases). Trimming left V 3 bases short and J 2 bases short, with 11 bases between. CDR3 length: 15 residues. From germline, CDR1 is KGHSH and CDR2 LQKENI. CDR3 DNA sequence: TGTGCCAGCTCACCTGAGGCAGGGACTGGAAACACCATATATTTT. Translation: CASSPEAGTGNTIYF. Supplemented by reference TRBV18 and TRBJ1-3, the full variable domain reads NAGVMQNPRHLVRRRGQEARLRCSPMKGHSHVYWYRQLPEEGLKFMVYLQKENIIDESGMPKERFSAEFPKEGPSILRIQQVVRGDSAAYFCASSPEAGTGNTIYFGEGSWLTVV.

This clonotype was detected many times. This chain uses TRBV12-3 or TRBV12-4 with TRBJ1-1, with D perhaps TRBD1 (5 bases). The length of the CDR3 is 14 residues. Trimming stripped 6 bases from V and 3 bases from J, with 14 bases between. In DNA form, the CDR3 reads TGTGCCAGCAGCGCCCTCAGGGTTGACACTGAAGCTTTCTTT. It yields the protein CASSALRVDTEAFF.

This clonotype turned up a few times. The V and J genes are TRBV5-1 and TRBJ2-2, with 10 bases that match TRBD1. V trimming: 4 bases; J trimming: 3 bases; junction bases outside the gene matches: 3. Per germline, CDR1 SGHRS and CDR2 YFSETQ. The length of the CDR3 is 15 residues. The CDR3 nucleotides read TGCGCCAGCAGCCCGGACAGGGGGGACACCGGGGAGCTGTTTTTT. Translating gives CASSPDRGDTGELFF.

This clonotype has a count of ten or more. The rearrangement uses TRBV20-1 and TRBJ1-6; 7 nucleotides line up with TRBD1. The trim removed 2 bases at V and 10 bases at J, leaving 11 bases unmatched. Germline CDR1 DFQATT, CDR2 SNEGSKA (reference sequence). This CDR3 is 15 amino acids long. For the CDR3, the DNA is TGCAGTGCTAGAACAGGGGTGTCCCGAGAATCACCCCTCCACTTT. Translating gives CSARTGVSRESPLHF.

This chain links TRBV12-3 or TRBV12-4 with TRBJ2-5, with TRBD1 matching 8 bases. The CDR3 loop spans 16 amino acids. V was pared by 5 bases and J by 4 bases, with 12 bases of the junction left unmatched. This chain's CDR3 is CASSNTGQGNRETQYF. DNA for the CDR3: TGTGCCAGCAGTAATACCGGACAGGGCAACCGAGAGACCCAGTACTTC.

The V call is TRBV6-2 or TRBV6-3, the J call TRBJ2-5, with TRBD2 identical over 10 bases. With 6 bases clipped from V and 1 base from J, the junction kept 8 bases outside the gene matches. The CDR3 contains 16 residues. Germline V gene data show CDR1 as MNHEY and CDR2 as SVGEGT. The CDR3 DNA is TGTGCCAGCAGCTCCCTGACTAGCGGGCTCCAAGAGACCCAGTACTTC. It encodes CASSSLTSGLQETQYF.

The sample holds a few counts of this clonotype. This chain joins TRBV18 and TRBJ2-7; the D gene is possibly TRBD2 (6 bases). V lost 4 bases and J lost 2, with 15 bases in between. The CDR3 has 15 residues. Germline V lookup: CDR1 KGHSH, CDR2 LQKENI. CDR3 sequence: CASSLKRDSTYEQYF. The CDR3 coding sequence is TGTGCCAGCTCACTAAAACGGGACTCTACCTACGAGCAGTACTTC.

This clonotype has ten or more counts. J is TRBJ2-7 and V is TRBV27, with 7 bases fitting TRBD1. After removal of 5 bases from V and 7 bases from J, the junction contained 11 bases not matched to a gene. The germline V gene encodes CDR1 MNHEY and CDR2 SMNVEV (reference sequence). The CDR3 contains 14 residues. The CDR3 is CASSPADRAWEQYF. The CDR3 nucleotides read TGTGCCAGCAGTCCGGCCGACAGGGCCTGGGAGCAGTACTTC.

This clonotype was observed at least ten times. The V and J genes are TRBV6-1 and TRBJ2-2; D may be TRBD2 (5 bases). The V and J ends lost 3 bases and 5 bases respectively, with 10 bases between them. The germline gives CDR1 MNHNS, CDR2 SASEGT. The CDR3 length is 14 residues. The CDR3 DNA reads TGTGCCAGCAGTGAGGTTAGCGAAACCGGGGAGCTGTTTTTT. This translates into CASSEVSETGELFF.

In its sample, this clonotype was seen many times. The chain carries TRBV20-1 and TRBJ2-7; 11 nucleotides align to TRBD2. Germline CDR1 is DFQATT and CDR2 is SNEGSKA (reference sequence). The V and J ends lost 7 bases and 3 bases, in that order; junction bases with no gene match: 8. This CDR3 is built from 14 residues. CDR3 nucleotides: TGCAGTGGAAAACTAGCGGGAGCTCGCTACGAGCAGTACTTC. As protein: CSGKLAGARYEQYF.

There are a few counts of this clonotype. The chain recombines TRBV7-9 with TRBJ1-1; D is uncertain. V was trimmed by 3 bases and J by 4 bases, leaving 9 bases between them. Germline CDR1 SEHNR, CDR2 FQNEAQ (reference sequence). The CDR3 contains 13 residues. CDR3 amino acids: CASSFLFGTEAFF. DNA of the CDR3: TGTGCCAGCAGCTTCCTCTTCGGCACTGAAGCTTTCTTT.

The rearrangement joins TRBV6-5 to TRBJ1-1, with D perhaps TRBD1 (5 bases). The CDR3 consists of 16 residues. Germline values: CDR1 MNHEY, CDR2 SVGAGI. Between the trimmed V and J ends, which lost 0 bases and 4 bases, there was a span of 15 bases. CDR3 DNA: TGTGCCAGCAGTTACTCGAATGGGGGGGTGGTCACTGAAGCTTTCTTT. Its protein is CASSYSNGGVVTEAFF.

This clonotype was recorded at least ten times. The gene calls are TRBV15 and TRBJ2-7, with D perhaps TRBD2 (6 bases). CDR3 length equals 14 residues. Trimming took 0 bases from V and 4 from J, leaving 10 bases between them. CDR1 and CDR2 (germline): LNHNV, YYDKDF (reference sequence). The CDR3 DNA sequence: TGTGCCACCAGCAGAGAGTCCGGGGGTTACGAGCAGTACTTC. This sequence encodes CATSRESGGYEQYF.

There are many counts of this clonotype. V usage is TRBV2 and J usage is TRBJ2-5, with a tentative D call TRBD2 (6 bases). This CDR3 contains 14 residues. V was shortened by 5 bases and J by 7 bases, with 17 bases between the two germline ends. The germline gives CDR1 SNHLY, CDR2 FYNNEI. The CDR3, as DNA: TGTGCCAGCAGTCAGGGAGGCGTTGGAGGGACCCAGTACTTC. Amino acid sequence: CASSQGGVGGTQYF.

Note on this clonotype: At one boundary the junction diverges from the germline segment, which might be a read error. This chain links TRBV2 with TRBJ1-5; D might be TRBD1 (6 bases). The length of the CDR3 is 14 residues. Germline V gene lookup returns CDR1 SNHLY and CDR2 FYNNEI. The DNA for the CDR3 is TGTGCCAGCAAACGGGACATCGGCTATCAGCCTCAGCATTTT. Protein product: CASKRDIGYQPQHF.

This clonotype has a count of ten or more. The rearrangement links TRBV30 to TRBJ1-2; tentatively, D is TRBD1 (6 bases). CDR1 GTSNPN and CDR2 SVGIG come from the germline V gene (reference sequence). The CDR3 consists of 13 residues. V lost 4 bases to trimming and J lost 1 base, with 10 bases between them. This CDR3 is CAWTADSNYGYTF. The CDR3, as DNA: TGTGCCTGGACCGCGGACAGTAACTATGGCTACACCTTC.

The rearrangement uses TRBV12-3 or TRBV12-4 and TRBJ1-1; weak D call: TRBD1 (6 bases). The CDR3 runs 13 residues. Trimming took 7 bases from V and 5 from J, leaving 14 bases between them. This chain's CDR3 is CASTNFQGTEAFF. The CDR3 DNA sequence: TGTGCCAGCACCAATTTCCAGGGGACTGAAGCTTTCTTT.

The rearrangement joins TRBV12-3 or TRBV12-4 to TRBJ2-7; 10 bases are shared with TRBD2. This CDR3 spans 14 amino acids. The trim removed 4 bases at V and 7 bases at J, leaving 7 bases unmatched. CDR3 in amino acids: CASSSLAGPWEQYF. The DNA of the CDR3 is TGTGCCAGCAGTTCACTAGCGGGACCTTGGGAGCAGTACTTC.